This TCR beta chain stems from a study of T cell responses to AZD1222 COVID-19 vaccine. General study results and limits: Spike regions recognized by vaccine-associated CD4 TCRs spanned the protein, led by 160-218 and 743-854. At baseline, just a handful of AZD1222 recipients tested seropositive. Repertoire samples came only from after the peak T cell response.

About this clone: No antigen is known for it.

TCRdb keeps only in-frame clones here, not all; method: immunoSEQ multiplex PCR. The table has 130,000 or so clones, approximately 90% seen once. The length of the CDR3 is 13 residues. Per germline, CDR1 MNHEY and CDR2 SVGEGT. Trimming pared 2 bases from V and 4 bases from J, leaving 8 bases between. Pooling covered second doses at about 4 or about 12 weeks. The receptor comes from an adult who received the AZD1222 COVID-19 vaccine. This rearrangement joins TRBV6-2 or TRBV6-3 to TRBJ1-2; D not resolved. Specimen: peripheral blood, collected 28 days after the second AZD1222 dose. CDR3 nucleotide sequence: TGTGCCAGCAGTTACCCGGAACTCTATGGCTACACCTTC. As protein: CASSYPELYGYTF.